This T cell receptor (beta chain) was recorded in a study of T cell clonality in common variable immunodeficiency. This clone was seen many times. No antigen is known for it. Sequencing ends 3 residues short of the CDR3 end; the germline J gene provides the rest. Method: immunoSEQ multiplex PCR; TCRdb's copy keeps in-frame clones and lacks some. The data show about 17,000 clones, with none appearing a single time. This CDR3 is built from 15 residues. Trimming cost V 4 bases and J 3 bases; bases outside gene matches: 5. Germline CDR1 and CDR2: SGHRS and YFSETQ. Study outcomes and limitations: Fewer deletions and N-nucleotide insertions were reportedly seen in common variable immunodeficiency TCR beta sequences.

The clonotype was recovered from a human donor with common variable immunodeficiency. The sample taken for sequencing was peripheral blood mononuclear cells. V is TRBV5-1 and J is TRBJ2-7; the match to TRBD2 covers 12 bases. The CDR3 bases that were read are TGCGCCAGCAGCCCCGGACTAGCGGGGAACTACGAG. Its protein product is CASSPGLAGNYE. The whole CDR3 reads CASSPGLAGNYEQYF.